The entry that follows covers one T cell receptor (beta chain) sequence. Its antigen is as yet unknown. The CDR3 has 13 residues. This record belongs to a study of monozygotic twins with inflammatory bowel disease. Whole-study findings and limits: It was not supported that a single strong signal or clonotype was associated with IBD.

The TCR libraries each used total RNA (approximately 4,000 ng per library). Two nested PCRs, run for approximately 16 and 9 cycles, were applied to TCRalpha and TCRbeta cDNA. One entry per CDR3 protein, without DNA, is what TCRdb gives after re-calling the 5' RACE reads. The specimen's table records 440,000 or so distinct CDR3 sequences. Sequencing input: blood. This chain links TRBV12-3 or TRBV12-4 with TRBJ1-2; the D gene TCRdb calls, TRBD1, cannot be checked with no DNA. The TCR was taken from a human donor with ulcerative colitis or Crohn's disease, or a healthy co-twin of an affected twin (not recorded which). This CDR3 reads CASGLRGPYGYTF.